A selection of T cell receptor beta chains follows, all from one sample in a study of shared clonotypes between healthy human individuals. TCRdb's table, derived via immunoSEQ multiplex PCR, lists solely in-frame clones and lacks some. The sample has around 580,000 clones, 98% seen once. The sequenced sample was naive CD8+ T cells sorted from blood. The receptors derive from a man in his thirties or forties in good health. The CDR3 runs from the conserved cysteine through the conserved F or W. A D gene is named only where the DNA matches it firmly. Size values are once, few and many counts, or a class for expanded clones, and some rows have none.

D,V,size,J,DNA,CDR3
TRBD2,TRBV11-2,NA,TRBJ2-1,TGTGCCAGCAGACTAGCGGGAGCGGTGGGGAATGAGCAGTTCTTC,CASRLAGAVGNEQFF
NA,TRBV7-8,NA,TRBJ2-7,TGTGCCAGCAGCTCTACCCAGGGAATAGGCTACGAGCAGTACTTC,CASSSTQGIGYEQYF
TRBD2,TRBV14,NA,TRBJ2-1,TGTGCCAGCAGCCAAGATGGTCTAGCGGGGGCGTACAATGAGCAGTTCTTC,CASSQDGLAGAYNEQFF
TRBD2,TRBV7-8,NA,TRBJ2-1,TGTGCCAGCAGCTTAGAGATAGCGGGAGTAGGAAATGAGCAGTTCTTC,CASSLEIAGVGNEQFF
NA,TRBV5-1,NA,TRBJ2-7,TGCGCCAGCAGCTTGGAGGCGGCGGGCTCCTACGAGCAGTACTTC,CASSLEAAGSYEQYF
NA,TRBV5-6,NA,TRBJ2-7,TGTGCCAGCAGCTTAGGACACCCCGAGCAGTACTTC,CASSLGHPEQYF
TRBD2,TRBV7-3,NA,TRBJ2-1,TGTGCCAGCAGCTTGGGACTAGACAATGAGCAGTTCTTC,CASSLGLDNEQFF
NA,TRBV29-1,NA,TRBJ1-2,TGCAGCGTTCTACAGGGCTTGGATGGCTACACCTTC,CSVLQGLDGYTF
NA,TRBV9,NA,TRBJ1-2,TGTGCCAGCGCCGGACGGATCTATGGCTACACCTTC,CASAGRIYGYTF
NA,TRBV4-1,NA,TRBJ1-5,TGCGCCAGCAGCCACGGACAAGGGGGCAATCAGCCCCAGCATTTT,CASSHGQGGNQPQHF
NA,TRBV15,NA,TRBJ2-1,TGTGCCACCAGCAGAGATGCTATAAGCGGGAATAGAGGCCAGGGGGATGAGCAGTTCTTC,CATSRDAISGNRGQGDEQFF
TRBD1,TRBV11-2,NA,TRBJ2-4,TGTGCCAGCAGCTTGGGACAGGGGTTAGCCAAAAACATTCAGTACTTC,CASSLGQGLAKNIQYF
TRBD1,TRBV6-5,NA,TRBJ2-2,TGTGCCAGCAGTTACTCGAGTGGACAGGGGGCCGGGGAGCTGTTTTTT,CASSYSSGQGAGELFF
NA,TRBV6-5,NA,TRBJ2-1,TGTGCCAGCAGTTACTCTTCCGGGATAAACAATGAGCAGTTCTTC,CASSYSSGINNEQFF
NA,TRBV15,NA,TRBJ2-2,TGTGCCACACCGGGACACAACACCGGGGAGCTGTTTTTT,CATPGHNTGELFF
TRBD1,TRBV7-4,NA,TRBJ2-7,TGTGCCAGCAGCTTGCGGGACAGGGGCCCGCCCTCCTACGAGCAGTACTTC,CASSLRDRGPPSYEQYF
NA,TRBV9,NA,TRBJ2-7,TGTGCCAGCAGCGTAGAGGGTAGGAGAGCGAACGACGAGCAGTACTTC,CASSVEGRRANDEQYF
NA,TRBV7-9,NA,TRBJ2-7,TGTGCCAGCAGCTTGCAGCCAGGTTACGAGCAGTACTTC,CASSLQPGYEQYF
NA,TRBV2,NA,TRBJ2-1,TGTGCCAGCAGGGTGGTGGTTCCTCCTCCGATCTTC,CASRVVVPPPIF
NA,TRBV9,NA,TRBJ2-2,TGTGCCAGCAGCGAGTCCGGGACAAAGAACACCGGGGAGCTGTTTTTT,CASSESGTKNTGELFF
NA,TRBV10-3,NA,TRBJ1-2,TGTGCCATCAGTGAGTCTACAGGAGTCAACTATGGCTACACCTTC,CAISESTGVNYGYTF
NA,TRBV13,NA,TRBJ2-1,TGTGCCAGCAGCTTAAGGGTAGATGAGCAGTTCTTC,CASSLRVDEQFF
NA,TRBV7-9,NA,TRBJ1-2,TGTGCCAGCAGCTTAGTGGGCTCCTATGGCTACACCTTC,CASSLVGSYGYTF
NA,TRBV5-1,NA,TRBJ2-7,TGCGCCAGCAGCTTGGCTTCGGGGATTACCTACGAGCAGTACTTC,CASSLASGITYEQYF
NA,TRBV5-1,NA,TRBJ2-7,TGCGCCAGCAGCTTGGGGGTAGGGGAGGACGAGCAGTACTTC,CASSLGVGEDEQYF
NA,TRBV15,NA,TRBJ2-2,TGTGCCACCAGCTTTGGACCCGGGGAGCTGTTTTTT,CATSFGPGELFF
NA,TRBV2,NA,TRBJ1-3,TGTGCCAGCAGTTACAATAATCAATCGGTGGACTCTGGAAACACCATATATTTT,CASSYNNQSVDSGNTIYF
TRBD1,TRBV5-6,NA,TRBJ2-3,TGTGCCAGCAGCTTGAGACAGGGAAGAACAGATACGCAGTATTTT,CASSLRQGRTDTQYF
NA,TRBV7-2,NA,TRBJ2-7,TGTGCCAGCAGCGAGCCGGGCGAGCAGTACTTC,CASSEPGEQYF
NA,TRBV2,NA,TRBJ2-1,TGTGCCAGCAGTTCCCCTTCTGGGGGCAATGAGCAGTTCTTC,CASSSPSGGNEQFF
TRBD1,TRBV27,NA,TRBJ2-2,TGTGCCAGCAGTTTAGACAGGGGGGCCGGGGAGCTGTTTTTT,CASSLDRGAGELFF
NA,TRBV28,NA,TRBJ1-5,TGTGCCAGCAGTAGGTCAGACCCCCAGCATTTT,CASSRSDPQHF
NA,TRBV7-9,NA,TRBJ2-1,TGTGCCTTTACTTTGGGACCTCCGTGGGGTAGCTCCTACAATGAGCAGTTCTTC,CAFTLGPPWGSSYNEQFF
NA,TRBV6-5,NA,TRBJ2-2,TGTGCCAGCAGTTACTCGGGGACAGGGGAGCTGTTTTTT,CASSYSGTGELFF
TRBD1,TRBV5-5,once,TRBJ2-1,TGTGCCAGCAGCTTCCCTCTGACAGGGTCCTATGAGCAGTTCTTC,CASSFPLTGSYEQFF
TRBD2,TRBV13,once,TRBJ2-7,TGTGCCAGCAGCTCCCGGGGCAGCGGGAGAGGCGAGCAGTACTTC,CASSSRGSGRGEQYF
TRBD1,TRBV30,NA,TRBJ1-1,TGTGCCTGTATCGACCCGGGACAGGGGAGGGGTGGCACTGAAGCTTTCTTT,CACIDPGQGRGGTEAFF
NA,TRBV27,NA,TRBJ1-2,TGTGCCAGCAGCGCATATAGGGACGACAGGATTTATGGCTACACCTTC,CASSAYRDDRIYGYTF
NA,TRBV7-9,NA,TRBJ1-2,TGTGCCAGCAGCTTATCTGGACAGCTATACTATGGCTACACCTTC,CASSLSGQLYYGYTF
NA,TRBV28,NA,TRBJ1-5,TGTGCCAGCAGTTTAACATATAGCAATCAGCCCCAGCATTTT,CASSLTYSNQPQHF